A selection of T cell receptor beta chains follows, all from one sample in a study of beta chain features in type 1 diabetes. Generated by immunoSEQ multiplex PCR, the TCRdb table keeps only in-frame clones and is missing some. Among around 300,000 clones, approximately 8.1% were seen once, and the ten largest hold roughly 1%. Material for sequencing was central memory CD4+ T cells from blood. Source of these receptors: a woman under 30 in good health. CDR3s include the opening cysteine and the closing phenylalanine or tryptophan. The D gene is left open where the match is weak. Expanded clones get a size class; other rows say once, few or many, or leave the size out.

CDR3nt: TGTGCCAGCTCGGGGAGCTCCCAAGAGACCCAGTACTTC
CDR3aa: CASSGSSQETQYF
abundance: many
j_gene: TRBJ2-5
v_gene: TRBV18
d_gene: NA

CDR3nt: TGTGCCAGCAGCTTGCTACCTTATACAGGTTTGGATTCACCCCTCCACTTT
CDR3aa: CASSLLPYTGLDSPLHF
abundance: NA
j_gene: TRBJ1-6
v_gene: TRBV5-8
d_gene: NA

CDR3nt: TGTGCCAGCAGAGCCGGGAGGGGGCTAATTATCGGAGAGACCCAGTACTTC
CDR3aa: CASRAGRGLIIGETQYF
abundance: few
j_gene: TRBJ2-5
v_gene: TRBV11-2
d_gene: NA

CDR3nt: TGTGCCAGCAGCTTGGTCGGCGCAGGGGGCCAGTTCTTC
CDR3aa: CASSLVGAGGQFF
abundance: NA
j_gene: TRBJ2-1
v_gene: TRBV5-6
d_gene: TRBD1

CDR3nt: TGTGCCAGCAGCCCATCGGGGGGCGTGAAACGGGAGCTGTTTTTT
CDR3aa: CASSPSGGVKRELFF
abundance: few
j_gene: TRBJ2-2
v_gene: TRBV7-9
d_gene: NA

CDR3nt: TGCGCCAGCAGCCAAGCCCCGGGACAGGGGAACACTGAAGCTTTCTTT
CDR3aa: CASSQAPGQGNTEAFF
abundance: few
j_gene: TRBJ1-1
v_gene: TRBV4-3
d_gene: TRBD1

CDR3nt: TGTGCCAGCAGTGCGGGACAGCCGAATCAGCCCCAGCATTTT
CDR3aa: CASSAGQPNQPQHF
abundance: NA
j_gene: TRBJ1-5
v_gene: TRBV25-1
d_gene: TRBD1

CDR3nt: TGTGCCAGCAGCGTAGAAGTAGGCGAGGCCGGGGAGCTGTTTTTT
CDR3aa: CASSVEVGEAGELFF
abundance: NA
j_gene: TRBJ2-2
v_gene: TRBV9
d_gene: NA

CDR3nt: TGTGCCAGCAGCGTAATCGCCGGCGAGCAGTTCTTC
CDR3aa: CASSVIAGEQFF
abundance: few
j_gene: TRBJ2-1
v_gene: TRBV5-4
d_gene: NA

CDR3nt: TGTGCCAGCAGCCCCTTAGCGGGTGGGACCTACGAGCAGTACTTC
CDR3aa: CASSPLAGGTYEQYF
abundance: few
j_gene: TRBJ2-7
v_gene: TRBV6-5
d_gene: TRBD2

CDR3nt: TGTGCCAGCAGCACAACGGCGGGTTCAGAGACCCAGTACTTC
CDR3aa: CASSTTAGSETQYF
abundance: once
j_gene: TRBJ2-5
v_gene: TRBV9
d_gene: NA

CDR3nt: TGTGCCAGCAGGGGGTCGTATAGGAGTGGCTACACCTTC
CDR3aa: CASRGSYRSGYTF
abundance: NA
j_gene: TRBJ1-2
v_gene: TRBV27
d_gene: NA

CDR3nt: TGTGCCAGCAGCACCCGGACTAGCGGTGGAGATACGCAGTATTTT
CDR3aa: CASSTRTSGGDTQYF
abundance: few
j_gene: TRBJ2-3
v_gene: TRBV7-2
d_gene: TRBD2

CDR3nt: TGTGCCTGGACCCTCCGGGGGCAAAATGGCTACACCTTC
CDR3aa: CAWTLRGQNGYTF
abundance: few
j_gene: TRBJ1-2
v_gene: TRBV30
d_gene: NA

CDR3nt: TGCGCCAGCAGCTTAGTGACAAGCCAAGAGACCCAGTACTTC
CDR3aa: CASSLVTSQETQYF
abundance: few
j_gene: TRBJ2-5
v_gene: TRBV5-1
d_gene: NA

CDR3nt: TGTGCCAGCAGCTGGGGGCGGGATTACAATGAGCAGTTCTTC
CDR3aa: CASSWGRDYNEQFF
abundance: NA
j_gene: TRBJ2-1
v_gene: TRBV7-9
d_gene: NA

CDR3nt: TGTGCCAGCAGCCCTACTGATTTGGCGAGAGGAGCTTTCTTT
CDR3aa: CASSPTDLARGAFF
abundance: few
j_gene: TRBJ1-1
v_gene: TRBV5-4
d_gene: NA

CDR3nt: TGTGCCAGCAGCTCGGGGAGCGGGGAGCTGTTTTTT
CDR3aa: CASSSGSGELFF
abundance: many
j_gene: TRBJ2-2
v_gene: TRBV7-3
d_gene: NA

CDR3nt: TGTGCCAGCAGCTCCTTGGGCGGGGCGACGGAGACCCAGTACTTC
CDR3aa: CASSSLGGATETQYF
abundance: NA
j_gene: TRBJ2-5
v_gene: TRBV5-6
d_gene: NA